The rows below give T cell receptor beta chains drawn from one sample of a study of cytomegalovirus exposure and HLA in healthy donors. Produced via immunoSEQ multiplex PCR; TCRdb's table is partial and in-frame only. The table has hundreds of thousands of clones, roughly 75% seen once; the top ten hold approximately 1.7%. The source material was PBMCs. Receptor source: a woman in her 30s in good health and CMV-seronegative. The CDR3 runs from the conserved cysteine through the conserved F or W. D genes are given only for firm matches. Only some rows state a clone size, as once, few, many or a class for expanded clones.

D gene: TRBD2
clone size: few
V gene: TRBV14
J gene: TRBJ2-1
CDR3 protein: CASSQDIGLADNEQFF
CDR3 DNA: TGTGCCAGCAGCCAAGACATAGGACTAGCGGACAATGAGCAGTTCTTC

D gene: -
clone size: -
V gene: TRBV6-6
J gene: TRBJ2-5
CDR3 protein: CASSYSYGTTTFRQYF
CDR3 DNA: TGCGCCAGCAGTTACTCGTATGGGACAACCACGTTCAGGCAGTACTTC

D gene: TRBD1
clone size: few
V gene: TRBV7-6
J gene: TRBJ1-1
CDR3 protein: CASSRQFAGQLNTEAFF
CDR3 DNA: TGTGCCAGCAGCCGACAATTTGCGGGACAGCTTAACACTGAAGCTTTCTTT

D gene: TRBD1
clone size: -
V gene: TRBV6-4
J gene: TRBJ2-1
CDR3 protein: CASSDAGGNEQFF
CDR3 DNA: TGTGCCAGCAGTGACGCAGGGGGCAATGAGCAGTTCTTC

D gene: -
clone size: -
V gene: TRBV6-5
J gene: TRBJ1-2
CDR3 protein: CASSYSGAQGYGYTF
CDR3 DNA: TGTGCCAGCAGTTACTCAGGGGCGCAAGGTTATGGCTACACCTTC

D gene: TRBD2
clone size: -
V gene: TRBV6-5
J gene: TRBJ2-3
CDR3 protein: CASSGSLAGTDTQYF
CDR3 DNA: TGTGCCAGCAGTGGGTCCCTAGCGGGAACGGATACGCAGTATTTT

D gene: -
clone size: few
V gene: TRBV7-2
J gene: TRBJ2-7
CDR3 protein: CASSLEMTRLYEQYF
CDR3 DNA: TGTGCCAGCAGCTTGGAAATGACTAGACTCTACGAGCAGTACTTC

D gene: -
clone size: -
V gene: TRBV11-1
J gene: TRBJ2-3
CDR3 protein: CASSPGVVDTQYF
CDR3 DNA: TGTGCCAGCAGCCCCGGGGTCGTTGATACGCAGTATTTT

D gene: -
clone size: -
V gene: TRBV18
J gene: TRBJ2-2
CDR3 protein: CASSPGANGELFF
CDR3 DNA: TGTGCCAGCTCACCGGGGGCGAACGGGGAGCTGTTTTTT

D gene: TRBD1
clone size: -
V gene: TRBV28
J gene: TRBJ2-7
CDR3 protein: CASSLGSRGEQYF
CDR3 DNA: TGTGCCAGCAGTTTAGGATCCAGGGGGGAGCAGTACTTC

D gene: -
clone size: -
V gene: TRBV9
J gene: TRBJ2-1
CDR3 protein: CASSPLMASYNEQFF
CDR3 DNA: TGTGCCAGCAGCCCCCTTATGGCCTCCTACAATGAGCAGTTCTTC

D gene: TRBD2
clone size: -
V gene: TRBV30
J gene: TRBJ2-1
CDR3 protein: CAWSVILAGGNEQFF
CDR3 DNA: TGTGCCTGGAGTGTTATCCTAGCGGGGGGGAATGAGCAGTTCTTC

D gene: TRBD1
clone size: -
V gene: TRBV15
J gene: TRBJ1-2
CDR3 protein: CATSRVGLDRGF
CDR3 DNA: TGTGCCACCAGCAGGGTGGGTTTGGACAGGGGCTTC

D gene: -
clone size: -
V gene: TRBV14
J gene: TRBJ1-2
CDR3 protein: CASSSSDSYGYTF
CDR3 DNA: TGTGCCAGCAGTTCCTCCGACAGCTATGGCTACACCTTC

D gene: TRBD2
clone size: -
V gene: TRBV5-1
J gene: TRBJ2-2
CDR3 protein: CASSVAGEGTGELFF
CDR3 DNA: TGCGCCAGCAGCGTAGCGGGGGAAGGTACCGGGGAGCTGTTTTTT

D gene: TRBD1
clone size: -
V gene: TRBV30
J gene: TRBJ1-2
CDR3 protein: CAWSRTGGMGYTF
CDR3 DNA: TGTGCCTGGAGTAGGACAGGCGGAATGGGCTACACCTTC

D gene: TRBD1
clone size: -
V gene: TRBV29-1
J gene: TRBJ2-5
CDR3 protein: CSVGQGSETQYF
CDR3 DNA: TGCAGCGTGGGACAGGGGAGCGAGACCCAGTACTTC

D gene: -
clone size: once
V gene: TRBV9
J gene: TRBJ2-2
CDR3 protein: CASSLTLEGAGELFF
CDR3 DNA: TGTGCCAGCAGCCTCACTCTTGAGGGCGCCGGGGAGCTGTTTTTT

D gene: -
clone size: -
V gene: TRBV4-1
J gene: TRBJ2-1
CDR3 protein: CASSQESSRYNEQFF
CDR3 DNA: TGCGCCAGCAGCCAAGAGTCTAGCCGCTACAATGAGCAGTTCTTC

D gene: -
clone size: -
V gene: TRBV2
J gene: TRBJ2-2
CDR3 protein: CASSEGRTGKTGELFF
CDR3 DNA: TGTGCCAGCAGTGAAGGAAGGACGGGAAAAACCGGGGAGCTGTTTTTT

D gene: TRBD1
clone size: once
V gene: TRBV5-6
J gene: TRBJ1-2
CDR3 protein: CASSLGQTYGYTF
CDR3 DNA: TGTGCCAGCAGCCTGGGACAGACCTATGGCTACACCTTC

D gene: -
clone size: -
V gene: TRBV7-9
J gene: TRBJ1-3
CDR3 protein: CASSSSGAGNTIYF
CDR3 DNA: TGTGCCAGCAGCTCGTCGGGAGCTGGAAACACCATATATTTT

D gene: -
clone size: -
V gene: TRBV7-9
J gene: TRBJ2-1
CDR3 protein: CSSRSLRDEQFF
CDR3 DNA: TGTTCCAGCAGGTCTCTCAGGGATGAGCAGTTCTTC

D gene: -
clone size: -
V gene: TRBV5-4
J gene: TRBJ1-1
CDR3 protein: CASSLVEADDTEAFF
CDR3 DNA: TGTGCCAGCAGCTTGGTTGAGGCAGATGACACTGAAGCTTTCTTT

D gene: TRBD2
clone size: -
V gene: TRBV7-9
J gene: TRBJ2-7
CDR3 protein: CASSLRLAGISYEQYF
CDR3 DNA: TGTGCCAGCAGCTTACGCCTAGCGGGAATCTCCTACGAGCAGTACTTC

D gene: -
clone size: -
V gene: TRBV6-6
J gene: TRBJ1-5
CDR3 protein: CASSSGGFENQPQHF
CDR3 DNA: TGTGCCAGCAGTTCCGGGGGGTTTGAGAATCAGCCCCAGCATTTT

D gene: -
clone size: -
V gene: TRBV2
J gene: TRBJ1-2
CDR3 protein: CAEAVGEDYGYTF
CDR3 DNA: TGTGCCGAAGCAGTAGGGGAGGACTATGGCTACACCTTC

D gene: -
clone size: -
V gene: TRBV30
J gene: TRBJ1-1
CDR3 protein: CAWSRGAGLNTEAFF
CDR3 DNA: TGTGCCTGGAGTCGTGGGGCAGGGTTGAACACTGAAGCTTTCTTT

D gene: -
clone size: -
V gene: TRBV6-5
J gene: TRBJ1-2
CDR3 protein: CASSVTVVYGYTF
CDR3 DNA: TGTGCCAGCAGTGTCACGGTTGTATATGGCTACACCTTC

D gene: TRBD1
clone size: -
V gene: TRBV6-6
J gene: TRBJ2-7
CDR3 protein: CASSPGTGQNEQYF
CDR3 DNA: TGTGCCAGCAGCCCCGGGACAGGGCAGAACGAGCAGTACTTC

D gene: TRBD1
clone size: -
V gene: TRBV27
J gene: TRBJ2-2
CDR3 protein: CASKGQYLGAGELFF
CDR3 DNA: TGTGCCAGCAAGGGACAGTACTTAGGCGCCGGGGAGCTGTTTTTT

D gene: -
clone size: once
V gene: TRBV27
J gene: TRBJ1-5
CDR3 protein: CASSARGRGSPQHF
CDR3 DNA: TGTGCCAGCAGCGCCAGGGGCCGTGGCTCACCCCAGCATTTT

D gene: TRBD1
clone size: -
V gene: TRBV19
J gene: TRBJ2-7
CDR3 protein: CASSIKGAYEQYF
CDR3 DNA: TGTGCCAGTAGTATCAAGGGGGCGTACGAGCAGTACTTC

D gene: TRBD1
clone size: -
V gene: TRBV28
J gene: TRBJ2-1
CDR3 protein: CASTPDRVYNEQFF
CDR3 DNA: TGTGCCAGCACACCGGACAGGGTCTACAATGAGCAGTTCTTC

D gene: -
clone size: few
V gene: TRBV6-5
J gene: TRBJ1-1
CDR3 protein: CASSYSGGVNTEAFF
CDR3 DNA: TGTGCCAGCAGTTACTCGGGCGGGGTGAACACTGAAGCTTTCTTT

D gene: -
clone size: -
V gene: TRBV6-1
J gene: TRBJ2-7
CDR3 protein: CASLHFQAYEQYF
CDR3 DNA: TGTGCCAGCCTGCATTTTCAGGCCTACGAGCAGTACTTC

D gene: TRBD2
clone size: -
V gene: TRBV2
J gene: TRBJ2-3
CDR3 protein: CASSEAEVGPSGRGSFGTDTQYF
CDR3 DNA: TGTGCCAGCAGTGAAGCGGAGGTAGGGCCTAGCGGGAGAGGTAGTTTCGGGACAGATACGCAGTATTTT

D gene: TRBD1
clone size: -
V gene: TRBV18
J gene: TRBJ1-2
CDR3 protein: CASSPYGPGQGNYGYTF
CDR3 DNA: TGTGCCAGCTCACCCTACGGTCCGGGACAGGGGAACTATGGCTACACCTTC

D gene: -
clone size: once
V gene: TRBV30
J gene: TRBJ2-3
CDR3 protein: CAFKLVTDTQYF
CDR3 DNA: TGTGCCTTCAAGCTGGTAACAGATACGCAGTATTTT

D gene: -
clone size: -
V gene: TRBV11-2
J gene: TRBJ2-2
CDR3 protein: CASSLRGINTGELFF
CDR3 DNA: TGTGCCAGCAGCTTAAGGGGGATCAACACCGGGGAGCTGTTTTTT

D gene: TRBD1
clone size: -
V gene: TRBV5-1
J gene: TRBJ1-5
CDR3 protein: CASSSIRDRGWGGNQPQHF
CDR3 DNA: TGCGCCAGCAGCTCTATCAGGGACAGGGGCTGGGGGGGCAATCAGCCCCAGCATTTT

D gene: TRBD1
clone size: -
V gene: TRBV6-6
J gene: TRBJ1-4
CDR3 protein: CASSKEGSGGSEKLFF
CDR3 DNA: TGTGCCAGCAGTAAAGAAGGGTCAGGGGGCTCTGAAAAACTGTTTTTT

D gene: TRBD1
clone size: -
V gene: TRBV5-1
J gene: TRBJ1-2
CDR3 protein: CASSGDRKDNGYTF
CDR3 DNA: TGCGCCAGCAGCGGGGACAGGAAGGATAATGGCTACACCTTC

D gene: TRBD1
clone size: -
V gene: TRBV5-1
J gene: TRBJ2-3
CDR3 protein: CASSFGTGLSTDTQYF
CDR3 DNA: TGCGCCAGCAGCTTCGGGACAGGGCTTAGCACAGATACGCAGTATTTT

D gene: -
clone size: -
V gene: TRBV11-1
J gene: TRBJ2-2
CDR3 protein: CASSSDPGWGSGELFF
CDR3 DNA: TGTGCCAGCAGCTCCGATCCGGGCTGGGGCTCCGGGGAGCTGTTTTTT

D gene: -
clone size: once
V gene: TRBV7-3
J gene: TRBJ2-1
CDR3 protein: CASSLGPGTTYNEQFF
CDR3 DNA: TGTGCCAGCAGCTTAGGGCCCGGTACGACCTACAATGAGCAGTTCTTC